This paragraph covers one T cell receptor (beta chain) sequence. This record belongs to a study of cytomegalovirus exposure and HLA in healthy donors. Every donor was a healthy person donating bone marrow. With 60 Vbeta and 13 Jbeta primers, the PCR was carried out. Clones were sequenced by immunoSEQ multiplex PCR, and TCRdb holds only the in-frame ones, with some missing. The data hold 160,000 or so clones, with roughly 77% observed a single time. Trimming took 4 bases from V and 1 from J, leaving 14 bases between them. Looked up from germline, CDR1 is SGHTS and CDR2 is YDEGEE. The CDR3 length is 15 residues.

The sample was PBMCs. The source of this sequence is a man aged 50-59 years in good health and CMV-seropositive. The chain carries TRBV5-8 and TRBJ1-1, with D perhaps TRBD1 (5 bases). CDR3 in amino acids: CASSMGRGWNTEAFF. The DNA of the CDR3 is TGTGCCAGCAGCATGGGGAGGGGTTGGAACACTGAAGCTTTCTTT. The complete variable domain, with remaining parts taken from reference TRBV5-8 and TRBJ1-1, reads EAGVTQSPTHLIKTRGQQATLRCSPISGHTSVYWYQQALGLGLQFLLWYDEGEERNRGNFPPRFSGRQFPNYSSELNVNALELEDSALYLCASSMGRGWNTEAFFGQGTRLTVV.